This T cell receptor (beta chain) appears in the sequencing data of a study of metastatic and nonmetastatic thyroid tumors. Germline V gene data show CDR1 as SEHNR and CDR2 as FQNEAQ (reference sequence). Trimming removed 3 bases from V and 5 bases from J, with 14 bases in between. The CDR3 extends over 14 amino acids. Patients underwent thyroid surgery, and none had received any treatment before it. This clone was recorded many times. TCRdb re-called the PCR reads with MiXCR. This table holds about 27,000 clones, more than 20% found once. J is TRBJ2-7 and V is TRBV7-9; D is unresolved. This sequence was found in a male donor with papillary thyroid cancer or a benign thyroid nodule (not recorded which). Some clones in this sample may be carry-over from other donors' samples. The sequenced sample was blood. The CDR3 is CASSFQTLFDEQYF. CDR3 bases: TGTGCCAGCAGCTTTCAGACACTTTTTGACGAGCAGTACTTC.